The 5 T cell receptor beta chains below were found in one sample sequenced in a study of regulatory T cells in long-lasting Graves disease. Through Arm-PCR of CDR3 regions and iRepertoire HTBI primers, TCR beta libraries were built. Via MiXCR, TCRdb re-called the multiplex PCR reads, giving one row per CDR3 protein. The repertoire has under 450,000 distinct CDR3 sequences, about 23% of them found once; the top ten carry approximately 28%. Described time point: persistent/refractory GD, antithyroid drugs over 5 years with positive TRAb. Researchers made the TCR library from RNA that was extracted from PBMCs. The material sequenced was peripheral blood mononuclear cells (PBMCs), taken when the disease was refractory, from a patient treated with antithyroid drugs. Receptor source: a middle-aged woman with Graves disease.

This rearrangement joins TRBV6-5 to TRBJ2-7, with D uncertain. The CDR3 spans 12 residues. Looked up from germline, CDR1 is MNHEY and CDR2 is SVGAGI. Between the trimmed V and J ends, which lost 4 bases and 9 bases, there was a span of 13 bases. CDR3 coding DNA: TGTGCCAGCAGTTCCTGCGGCCAGAGGCAGTACTTC. It codes for CASSSCGQRQYF.

This clonotype came up many times. The J gene is TRBJ2-1, the V gene TRBV11-3; possible D gene TRBD2, 6 bases. The germline CDR1 and CDR2 sequences are SGHNT and YENEEA. V lost 2 bases to trimming and J lost 4 bases, with 9 bases between them. The CDR3 has 14 amino acids. The CDR3 here is CASSLTSSYNEQFF. The CDR3 bases are TGTGCCAGCAGCTTAACTAGCTCTTACAATGAGCAGTTCTTC. Looking up the rest from reference TRBV11-3 and TRBJ2-1 gives the full variable domain: EAGVVQSPRYKIIEKKQPVAFWCNPISGHNTLYWYLQNLGQGPELLIRYENEEAVDDSQLPKDRFSAERLKGVDSTLKIQPAELGDSAVYLCASSLTSSYNEQFFGPGTRLTVL.

V is TRBV27 and J is TRBJ2-2; 10 nucleotides align to TRBD2. Germline CDR1 MNHEY, CDR2 SMNVEV (reference sequence). This CDR3 region has 16 residues. V shed 6 bases and J 0 bases; nucleotides not matched to a gene: 4. CDR3 protein: CASSTLAGTNTGELFF. Written as DNA, the CDR3 is TGTGCCAGCAGCACACTAGCGGGGACGAACACCGGGGAGCTGTTTTTT.

The chain is built from TRBV7-8 and TRBJ2-7, with D tentatively TRBD2 (6 bases). V dropped 2 bases and J dropped 5 bases, with 16 bases sitting between them. Germline V lookup: CDR1 SGHVS, CDR2 FQNEAQ. The CDR3 loop spans 15 amino acids. This CDR3 is CASSLLLALLDEQYF. CDR3 in DNA: TGTGCCAGCAGCTTATTACTAGCCTTACTTGACGAGCAGTACTTC.

This clonotype came up many times. This chain joins TRBV9 and TRBJ2-7; 11 bases match TRBD2. V was clipped by 0 bases and J by 3 bases; unmatched bases: 5. Germline CDR1 reads SGDLS; CDR2 reads YYNGEE. The CDR3 is made up of 16 amino acids. The CDR3 sequence: CASSVGTSGPLYEQYF. Here the CDR3 DNA reads TGTGCCAGCAGCGTAGGGACTAGCGGGCCACTCTACGAGCAGTACTTC.